This is a list of T cell receptor beta chains from one sample in a study of cytomegalovirus exposure and HLA in healthy donors. This table comes from immunoSEQ multiplex PCR, and its TCRdb copy is limited to in-frame clones, with some not included. The table has 200,000 to 250,000 clones, around 82% seen once. Sequenced sample: PBMCs. These TCRs come from a woman aged 25 to 45 in good health and CMV-seronegative. Both conserved end residues are part of each CDR3. The D gene is left open where the match is weak. Clone size appears in some rows only: once, few, many, or a class for an expanded clone.

J	V	size	D	length	DNA	CDR3
TRBJ2-7	TRBV7-9	.	TRBD2	16	TGTGCCAGCAGCTTAAAAGGACTAGCGGGGGGATATGAGCAGTACTTC	CASSLKGLAGGYEQYF
TRBJ2-1	TRBV7-2	.	TRBD2	16	TGTGCCAGCAGCCGAATTGGGGGGGAAGCATACAATGAGCAGTTCTTC	CASSRIGGEAYNEQFF
TRBJ2-1	TRBV5-6	few	TRBD1	15	TGTGCCAGCAGGCACGGGACAGGGGGCTACAATGAGCAGTTCTTC	CASRHGTGGYNEQFF
TRBJ1-1	TRBV5-4	once	.	15	TGTGCCAGCAGCCACCTCACGGGATGGGACACTGAAGCTTTCTTT	CASSHLTGWDTEAFF
TRBJ1-3	TRBV9	few	.	14	TGTGCCAGCAGCGTAGCGAGCTCTGGAAACACCATATATTTT	CASSVASSGNTIYF
TRBJ2-7	TRBV9	once	TRBD2	15	TGTGCCATCCAGATGGTGGGGGGGTCGGTAAACGAGCAGTACTTC	CAIQMVGGSVNEQYF
TRBJ2-5	TRBV30	.	TRBD1	14	TGTGCCTGGATGAGGGACAGGGAACGAGAGACCCAGTACTTC	CAWMRDRERETQYF
TRBJ1-5	TRBV6-6	once	.	16	TGTGCCAGCAGTTACACACAGGCCGGGGGGAATCAGCCCCAGCATTTT	CASSYTQAGGNQPQHF
TRBJ2-1	TRBV4-1	.	TRBD1	15	TGCGCCAGCAGTCTCCGGGACAGAACTTACAATGAGCAGTTCTTC	CASSLRDRTYNEQFF
TRBJ1-6	TRBV15	.	.	17	TGTGCCACCAGCAGATTCCAGGGAAGCTCCTATAATTCACCCCTCCACTTT	CATSRFQGSSYNSPLHF